These 9 T cell receptor beta chains were sequenced from one sample in a study of blood T cell repertoires in COVID-19. Only in-frame clones appear in the TCRdb table, and some are missing; sequencing was by immunoSEQ multiplex PCR. The table shows 150,000 to 200,000 clones, with about 81% occurring only once. The sequencing sample was made of peripheral blood. These receptors originate from a human donor in a cohort sampled during active COVID-19.

V and J are TRBV28 and TRBJ2-3; D perhaps matches TRBD2 (6 bases). Trimming shortened V by 6 bases and J by 4 bases, and 23 bases separated the two germline ends. This CDR3 has 17 residues. The germline CDR1 and CDR2 sequences are MDHEN and SYDVKM. The chain's CDR3 is CASSPPISSREADTQYF. CDR3 DNA: TGTGCCAGCAGCCCCCCTATCTCATCTAGGGAGGCAGATACGCAGTATTTT.

V gene TRBV11-2 combines with J gene TRBJ2-3, with D uncertain. V gave up 2 bases and J gave up 4 bases, with 10 bases separating them. CDR3 length: 14 residues. CDR1 and CDR2 from the germline V gene are SGHAT and FQNNGV. The CDR3 loop reads CASSLISLADTQYF. DNA for the CDR3: TGTGCCAGCAGCTTAATTAGCTTGGCAGATACGCAGTATTTT. Full variable domain (missing parts from reference TRBV11-2 and TRBJ2-3): EAGVAQSPRYKIIEKRQSVAFWCNPISGHATLYWYQQILGQGPKLLIQFQNNGVVDDSQLPKDRFSAERLKGVDSTLKIQPAKLEDSAVYLCASSLISLADTQYFGPGTRLTVL.

V and J are TRBV6-5 and TRBJ2-5; 7 bases are shared with TRBD1. The CDR3 length is 16 residues. V dropped 2 bases and J dropped 2; count of bases not matched to a gene: 8. Germline-derived CDR1 and CDR2 are MNHEY and SVGAGI. The CDR3 DNA reads TGTGCCAGCAGTTACGGCAGGGGGAGTCGGCAAGAGACCCAGTACTTC. Translated: CASSYGRGSRQETQYF.

The rearrangement uses TRBV19 and TRBJ1-1; D might be TRBD1 (5 bases). Trimming took off 3 bases at V and 5 bases at J, with 13 bases between the two ends. The CDR3 has 14 residues. CDR1 is LNHDA, CDR2 SQIVND, per germline (reference sequence). DNA for the CDR3: TGTGCCAGTAGTATTCGTCTCGGGGGGACTGAAGCTTTCTTT. This encodes CASSIRLGGTEAFF. Full variable domain (missing parts from reference TRBV19 and TRBJ1-1): DGGITQSPKYLFRKEGQNVTLSCEQNLNHDAMYWYRQDPGQGLRLIYYSQIVNDFQKGDIAEGYSVSREKKESFPLTVTSAQKNPTAFYLCASSIRLGGTEAFFGQGTRLTVV.

The chain joins TRBV10-3 to TRBJ1-1; D possibly corresponds to TRBD1 (5 bases). V was clipped by 2 bases and J by 6 bases, with 13 bases between them. This CDR3 is 14 amino acids long. The V gene's germline CDR1 is ENHRY and CDR2 SYGVKD. The DNA of the CDR3 is TGTGCCATCAGTGAGGCAGGGTTTTACGCTGAAGCTTTCTTT. The encoded protein is CAISEAGFYAEAFF.

The chain couples TRBV19 to TRBJ1-5, with 8 bases identical to TRBD1. Trimming removed 4 bases from V and 2 bases from J; junction bases left unmatched: 7. Germline V gene data show CDR1 as LNHDA and CDR2 as SQIVND (reference sequence). This CDR3 region has 16 residues. CDR3 region: CASSTQPTGGNQPQHF. CDR3 DNA: TGTGCCAGTAGTACACAACCGACAGGGGGCAATCAGCCCCAGCATTTT.

This clone was detected once. The chain combines TRBV6-6 with TRBJ2-7, with D possibly being TRBD1 (5 bases). Per the germline V gene, CDR1 is MNHNY and CDR2 is SVGAGI (reference sequence). This CDR3 spans 14 amino acids. Trimming pared 5 bases from V and 0 bases from J, leaving 11 bases between. CDR3 in amino acids: CASSAQENSYEQYF. The CDR3, as DNA: TGTGCCAGCAGTGCACAGGAAAACTCCTACGAGCAGTACTTC.

This rearrangement joins TRBV6-2 or TRBV6-3 to TRBJ1-5, with no clear D. CDR1 and CDR2 (germline): MNHEY, SVGEGT. With 7 bases removed from V and 7 bases from J, the gap between germline ends came to 23 bases. This CDR3 contains 16 residues. This chain's CDR3 is CASTPNLPPGAQPQHF. CDR3 nucleotide sequence: TGTGCCAGCACCCCTAACCTCCCCCCGGGAGCCCAGCCCCAGCATTTT.

The chain joins TRBV27 to TRBJ1-5; D uncertain. V was pared by 5 bases and J by 2 bases, with 7 bases between. Germline V gene sequence: CDR1 MNHEY, CDR2 SMNVEV (reference sequence). The CDR3 consists of 13 residues. The CDR3 reads CASSQRGNQPQHF. Here the CDR3 DNA reads TGTGCCAGCAGTCAACGGGGCAATCAGCCCCAGCATTTT.